The TCR beta chain described here comes from a study of chemoradiotherapy in HPV16-positive cancers. At the level of the study: Candidate HPV-specific T-cell clones and common TCR motifs came from functional assays in a couple of HPV16-positive patients. General study results and limits: Candidate HPV-specific clones and E7-related TCR motifs grew in tumor during treatment. Only a couple of HPV16-positive patients supplied the functional HPV-specificity definition.

Generated by immunoSEQ multiplex PCR, the TCRdb table keeps only in-frame clones and is missing some. The sample comprises 13,000 to 15,000 clones, roughly 70% of which are singletons, and roughly a fifth rests with the top ten. Germline values: CDR1 MDHEN, CDR2 SYDVKM. V lost 2 bases, J lost 0 bases, and 8 bases lay in between. The CDR3 covers 16 residues. To note about this clone: The antigen is unknown.

Repertoires were sampled repeatedly during chemoradiotherapy. Sample collection occurred from a patient who underwent chemoradiotherapy. The chain couples TRBV28 to TRBJ2-6; D is uncertain. This TCR came from a human donor with HPV-associated anogenital cancer. CDR3 DNA: TGTGCCAGCAGTTTAAACGGATTCTCTGGGGCCAACGTCCTGACTTTC. Translating gives CASSLNGFSGANVLTF.